The rows below give T cell receptor beta chains drawn from one sample of a study of blood T cell repertoires in COVID-19. Assay: immunoSEQ multiplex PCR; the TCRdb copy retains only in-frame clones and omits some. The sample has approximately 70,000 clones, roughly 88% seen once. Sequenced: peripheral blood. The receptors originated from a woman between 65 and 79 years old with acute or convalescent COVID-19. Each CDR3 is given with its conserved first and last residue. A D gene is named only where the DNA matches it firmly. A row's size may be missing; if present it is once, few, many or a size class.

15	TRBV7-2	TRBD1	TRBJ2-7	.	TGTGCCAGCAGCTTAGATGGGACAGGGGGCTACGAGCAGTACTTC	CASSLDGTGGYEQYF
17	TRBV28	TRBD1	TRBJ1-5	.	TGTGCCAGCAGTTTATTGAGGCTGGGCAGGGGGCCTCAGCCCCAGCATTTT	CASSLLRLGRGPQPQHF
17	TRBV5-6	.	TRBJ1-2	.	TGTGCCAGCAGCTTTGAAGGTTTAGAAGAGGCTACCTATGGCTACACCTTC	CASSFEGLEEATYGYTF
13	TRBV19	.	TRBJ1-4	.	TGTGCCAGTAGAAACCTATCTAATGAAAAACTGTTTTTT	CASRNLSNEKLFF
15	TRBV7-3	.	TRBJ1-2	.	TGTGCCAGCAGCTTATCGGGGTCTTCTGGAGATGGCTACACCTTC	CASSLSGSSGDGYTF
15	TRBV7-3	TRBD1	TRBJ1-1	.	TGTGCCAGCAGCTTACGGGACAGGGGTGTTACTGAAGCTTTCTTT	CASSLRDRGVTEAFF
15	TRBV6-5	.	TRBJ2-7	.	TGTGCCAGCAGTTACTCGATCCCAATAGCCTACGAGCAGTACTTC	CASSYSIPIAYEQYF
14	TRBV24-1	.	TRBJ1-2	.	TGTGCCACCAGTGATTGGGCCAGCCCCTATGGCTACACCTTC	CATSDWASPYGYTF
15	TRBV28	.	TRBJ1-2	.	TGTGCCAGCAGTTCCCCTGTGGGGGCTAGCTATGGCTACACCTTC	CASSSPVGASYGYTF
16	TRBV7-6	.	TRBJ1-3	.	TGTGCCAGCAGCTTAGCTGGCAGGAACTCTGGAAACACCATATATTTT	CASSLAGRNSGNTIYF
11	TRBV3-1/TRBV3-2	.	TRBJ2-1	.	TGTGCCAGCAGCCAGGTTGCGGAGCAGTTCTTC	CASSQVAEQFF
17	TRBV4-2	.	TRBJ1-3	.	TGTGCCAGCAGCCAAGAAAGGAGGGTTCTCTCTGGAAACACCATATATTTT	CASSQERRVLSGNTIYF
14	TRBV19	.	TRBJ1-2	.	TGTGCCAGTAAGAGAGCGGGGGGCCCCTATGGCTACACCTTC	CASKRAGGPYGYTF
15	TRBV7-2	TRBD2	TRBJ2-3	.	TGTGCCAGCAGCTTCGTTCTAGCGGACACAGATACGCAGTATTTT	CASSFVLADTDTQYF
15	TRBV7-2	TRBD1	TRBJ2-7	.	TGTGCCAGCAGCTTAGGCCTGGGACAGCCCTACGAGCAGTACTTC	CASSLGLGQPYEQYF
11	TRBV20-1	TRBD1	TRBJ1-1	few	TGTACCCGGGACAGATTCCCTGAAGCTTTCTTT	CTRDRFPEAFF
17	TRBV10-1	TRBD1	TRBJ1-2	.	TGCGCCAGCAGTGGATACAGGGGGTTAAGGGGCTTCTATGGCTACACCTTC	CASSGYRGLRGFYGYTF
14	TRBV30	TRBD1	TRBJ1-2	.	TGTGCCTGGAGCTCAACAGGGGGCTACTATGGCTACACCTTC	CAWSSTGGYYGYTF
14	TRBV7-2	.	TRBJ2-2	.	TGTGCCAGCAGCTTACAGTTGTTCACCGGGGAGCTGTTTTTT	CASSLQLFTGELFF
17	TRBV7-9	TRBD2	TRBJ2-2	.	TGTGCCAGCAGCTTACCGCTCCTAGCGGGGGACACCGGGGAGCTGTTTTTT	CASSLPLLAGDTGELFF
13	TRBV6-5	TRBD1	TRBJ1-4	.	TGTGCCAGTCGGACAGGCTATAATGAAAAACTGTTTTTT	CASRTGYNEKLFF
15	TRBV19	TRBD2	TRBJ2-1	.	TGTGCCAGTAGTATAGAGGGACTAGCGGGGCGGAGGCAATTCTTC	CASSIEGLAGRRQFF
15	TRBV13	.	TRBJ2-7	.	TGTGCCACCTTTAGGCGGGCGGCCTCGGAGTACGAGCAGTACTTC	CATFRRAASEYEQYF
15	TRBV6-2/TRBV6-3	TRBD2	TRBJ2-7	.	TGTGCCAGCAGTTACCCCGGACTAGCGGTCCTCGAGCAGTACTTC	CASSYPGLAVLEQYF
15	TRBV3-1/TRBV3-2	.	TRBJ1-5	.	TGTGCCAGCAGCCAAGGTCCCCCGGGCAATCAGCCCCAGCATTTT	CASSQGPPGNQPQHF
15	TRBV28	.	TRBJ2-7	.	TGTGCCAGCATCCCCAGGAGGGACAGTCTCTACGAGCAGTACTTC	CASIPRRDSLYEQYF
16	TRBV28	.	TRBJ1-5	.	TGTGCCAGCAGTTTGGTGGCAGGGTTTCGCAATCAGCCCCAGCATTTT	CASSLVAGFRNQPQHF
14	TRBV7-2	.	TRBJ2-1	.	TGTGCCAGCAGCTTAAGGGGTTCCTACAATGAGCAGTTCTTC	CASSLRGSYNEQFF
16	TRBV3-1/TRBV3-2	.	TRBJ1-5	.	TGTGCCAGCAGCCAAGATCCTAGGGGTGGCAATCAGCCCCAGCATTTT	CASSQDPRGGNQPQHF
15	TRBV6-1	.	TRBJ1-1	.	TGTGCCAGCAGTGAGACAGGCACTCTCCTCACTGAAGCTTTCTTT	CASSETGTLLTEAFF
14	TRBV27	TRBD1	TRBJ2-7	.	TGTGCCAGCAACCCCTGGGGCCCAGGGGGCGAGCAGTACTTC	CASNPWGPGGEQYF
15	TRBV6-5	.	TRBJ2-7	.	TGTGCCAGCAGCCGTTCGGGTAGCGGATTCTACGAGCAGTACTTC	CASSRSGSGFYEQYF
15	TRBV19	.	TRBJ2-2	.	TGTGCCAGTAGTTTCCTCGGACTTAACACCGGGGAGCTGTTTTTT	CASSFLGLNTGELFF
15	TRBV7-2	TRBD1	TRBJ2-7	.	TGTGCCAGCAGCCCCAACCGGGACAGCCTCTACGAGCAGTACTTC	CASSPNRDSLYEQYF
14	TRBV28	TRBD1	TRBJ1-2	.	TGTGCCAGCAGTTTAAGGAGACAGGGCTATGGCTACACCTTC	CASSLRRQGYGYTF
16	TRBV12-1	.	TRBJ1-6	.	TGTGCCAGCAGCCCCCGTGGAGGGGCGCATGATTCACCCCTCCACTTT	CASSPRGGAHDSPLHF
14	TRBV28	.	TRBJ1-1	.	TGTGCCAGCAGCCCTAACAGGGAGAACACTGAAGCTTTCTTT	CASSPNRENTEAFF
15	TRBV4-1	TRBD1	TRBJ1-6	.	TGCGCCAGCAGCCAAGAGGGAAGGGGGCCATCACCCCTCCACTTT	CASSQEGRGPSPLHF
14	TRBV28	.	TRBJ1-1	.	TGTGCCAGCAGTTTAGGGCTGGGAGGTACTGAAGCTTTCTTT	CASSLGLGGTEAFF
15	TRBV18	.	TRBJ1-1	.	TGTGCCAGCTCACCTGAGCAGGGGAGGAACACTGAAGCTTTCTTT	CASSPEQGRNTEAFF
15	TRBV5-1	.	TRBJ2-3	.	TGCGCCAGCAGCTCTCAGGGGCTTAGCACAGATACGCAGTATTTT	CASSSQGLSTDTQYF